This passage covers 16 T cell receptor beta chains from one sample sequenced in a study of blood T cell repertoires in COVID-19. Only in-frame clones appear in the TCRdb table, and some are missing; sequencing was by immunoSEQ multiplex PCR. The sample contains a few hundred thousand clones, 82% of which appear only once. Sequenced material: PBMCs or T cells enriched from blood (not recorded which). The receptors derive from a man between 35 and 55 years old who had been exposed to COVID-19.

V and J are TRBV19 and TRBJ2-2, with D perhaps matching TRBD1 (6 bases). Germline assignment: CDR1 LNHDA and CDR2 SQIVND (reference sequence). V gave up 3 bases and J gave up 3 bases, with 14 bases separating them. The CDR3 runs to 16 residues. The CDR3 loop is CASSIMSGAYTGELFF. The DNA of the CDR3 is TGTGCCAGTAGTATTATGTCAGGGGCCTACACCGGGGAGCTGTTTTTT.

Concerning this clone itself: In the same sample, other DNA sequences code for this CDR3. The chain employs TRBV7-9 and TRBJ2-5; D gene ambiguous. CDR3 length: 11 amino acids. The V gene lost 5 bases and the J gene lost 3 bases, with 4 bases spanning the gap. Germline CDR1 is SEHNR and CDR2 is FQNEAQ (reference sequence). The CDR3 reads CASSPKETQYF. The CDR3 nucleotides read TGTGCCAGCAGCCCTAAAGAGACCCAGTACTTC.

The gene calls are TRBV29-1 and TRBJ2-5; 9 nucleotides line up with TRBD1. The V gene's germline CDR1 is SQVTM and CDR2 ANQGSEA. The trim removed 3 bases at V and 5 bases at J, leaving 10 bases unmatched. The CDR3 covers 15 residues. The CDR3, as DNA: TGCAGCGTTGACCCCAACAGGGGGCATAAGGAGACCCAGTACTTC. It translates to CSVDPNRGHKETQYF.

The J gene is TRBJ2-7, the V gene TRBV7-3; 7 bases match TRBD1. Germline assignment: CDR1 SGHTA and CDR2 FQGTGA. The junction had 3 bases not matched to a gene; V was cut back by 5 bases and J by 5 bases. The CDR3 runs 12 residues. The CDR3 sequence: CASSTQGNEQYF. The CDR3 DNA sequence: TGTGCCAGCAGCACACAGGGGAACGAGCAGTACTTC.

The count of this clone is one. In nucleotides, the CDR3 is TGTGCCAGCAGCTTAGAGGCTCTCATGAAGGCGGCAGATACGCAGTATTTT. As protein: CASSLEALMKAADTQYF. The rearrangement joins TRBV7-2 to TRBJ2-3, with D unclear. The CDR3 is 17 residues long. The V and J ends lost 1 base and 4 bases respectively, with 18 bases between them. Germline V CDR1 and CDR2: SGHTA, FQGNSA.

This sequence joins TRBV30 and TRBJ1-5, with 7 bases identical to TRBD1. Germline assignment: CDR1 GTSNPN and CDR2 SVGIG (reference sequence). J lost 5 bases, V lost 4 bases, and 5 bases had no gene match. CDR3 length equals 13 residues. The CDR3 DNA is TGTGCCTGGAACGAAGGGGGCGATCAGCCCCAGCATTTT. It is translated as CAWNEGGDQPQHF. Filled out from reference TRBV30 and TRBJ1-5, the complete variable domain reads SQTIHQWPATLVQPVGSPLSLECTVEGTSNPNLYWYRQAAGRGLQLLFYSVGIGQISSEVPQNLSASRPQDRQFILSSKKLLLSDSGFYLCAWNEGGDQPQHFGDGTRLSIL.

The J gene is TRBJ1-1, the V gene TRBV25-1; D is undetermined. Trimming took 4 bases from V and 1 from J, leaving 4 bases between them. The CDR3 consists of 12 residues. From germline, CDR1 is MGHDK and CDR2 SYGVNS. CDR3 region: CASSGQNTEAFF. DNA of the CDR3: TGTGCCAGCAGTGGTCAGAACACTGAAGCTTTCTTT.

The CDR3 DNA reads TGTGCCAGTAGTCGCCAGCGGGACGCCCTCTACAATGAGCAGTTCTTC. As protein: CASSRQRDALYNEQFF. This chain connects TRBV19 to TRBJ2-1; 7 bases align to TRBD2. Germline lookup yields CDR1 LNHDA and CDR2 SQIVND (reference sequence). The CDR3 spans 16 residues. Trimming removed 5 bases from V and 3 bases from J; junction bases left unmatched: 10.

This clone is a singleton in its sample. V gene TRBV27 combines with J gene TRBJ1-2; D is possibly TRBD1 (5 bases). This CDR3 is 12 amino acids long. V was trimmed by 6 bases and J by 8 bases, leaving 13 bases between them. Germline V CDR1 and CDR2: MNHEY, SMNVEV (reference sequence). The CDR3 is CASSSGYGGYTF. DNA for the CDR3: TGTGCCAGCAGCTCAGGGTATGGCGGCTACACCTTC.

This chain links TRBV3-1 (or the pseudogene TRBV3-2) with TRBJ2-2; the D gene is possibly TRBD2 (6 bases). Deletions cut 3 bases from V and 2 bases from J, with 13 bases between. The CDR3 sequence is 16 residues long. The germline V gene encodes CDR1 LGHDT and CDR2 YNNKEL (reference sequence). The CDR3 reads CASSHFSDYNTGELFF. In nucleotides, the CDR3 is TGTGCCAGCAGCCATTTCTCGGACTATAACACCGGGGAGCTGTTTTTT.

Note on this clone: This same CDR3 is encoded by further DNA sequences in the sample. The rearrangement uses TRBV9 and TRBJ2-5; 8 bases match TRBD1. This CDR3 has 13 residues. CDR1 is SGDLS and CDR2 is YYNGEE in the germline V gene. Trimming took 4 bases from V and 5 from J; bases not matched to a gene: 4. The CDR3 sequence is CASSPGGLETQYF. The CDR3 nucleotides are TGTGCCAGCAGCCCAGGGGGCCTGGAGACCCAGTACTTC.

This clone was seen repeatedly, ten times or more. The V gene is TRBV6-5, the J gene TRBJ1-6; D might be TRBD1 (5 bases). The germline V and J ends were trimmed by 1 base and 8 bases, with 6 bases remaining between them. The CDR3 contains 13 residues. CDR1 is MNHEY, CDR2 SVGAGI, per germline. The CDR3 region is CASSYLGDSPLHF. DNA of the CDR3: TGTGCCAGCAGTTACTTAGGGGATTCACCCCTCCACTTT.

The chain links TRBV5-1 to TRBJ2-3, with 8 bases that match TRBD2. Per germline, CDR1 SGHRS and CDR2 YFSETQ. The CDR3 has 14 residues. Trimming removed 5 bases from V and 10 bases from J; junction bases left unmatched: 12. CDR3: CASSLSTSAVSQYF. CDR3 bases: TGCGCCAGCAGTCTCTCGACTAGCGCAGTGTCGCAGTATTTT.

This chain joins TRBV4-1 and TRBJ2-1; the match to TRBD2 covers 8 bases. The CDR3 is 15 residues long. With V trimmed by 1 base and J by 6 bases, 5 bases remained unmatched. Germline lookup yields CDR1 MGHRA and CDR2 YSYEKL. The CDR3 nucleotides are TGCGCCAGCAGCCAAGGGACTAGCTGGTTCAATGAGCAGTTCTTC. It codes for CASSQGTSWFNEQFF.

V gene TRBV11-3 combines with J gene TRBJ2-1, with 14 positions matching TRBD2. This CDR3 has 18 amino acids. Trimming at V came to 3 bases and at J to 4 bases, leaving 8 bases not matched to a gene. The germline CDR1 and CDR2 sequences are SGHNT and YENEEA. This CDR3 is CASSLARTSGRTYNEQFF. DNA of the CDR3: TGTGCCAGCAGCTTGGCTAGGACTAGCGGGAGGACTTACAATGAGCAGTTCTTC.

This clone was detected a few times. V is TRBV5-6 and J is TRBJ1-1, with TRBD1 identical over 8 bases. Germline assignment: CDR1 SGHDT and CDR2 YYEEEE. V lost 2 bases and J lost 7; bases outside the gene matches: 10. The CDR3 totals 15 residues. The DNA for the CDR3 is TGTGCCAGCAGCTTAGGACAGGGCCCTGGTGATGAAGCTTTCTTT. Protein sequence: CASSLGQGPGDEAFF.